The following is a TCR beta chain sequence with its context. As yet, its antigen is unknown. The germline V gene encodes CDR1 MDHEN and CDR2 SYDVKM. CDR3 length: 16 amino acids. Germline trimming cut 7 bases from V and 0 bases from J; bases unmatched to any gene: 6. This entry comes from a study of cytomegalovirus exposure and HLA in healthy donors. Looking at the study overall: Unique TCRs numbering around 85 million, obtained from HLA-typed donors, made up an early data release.

Findings and limits, study-wide: Later work found most CMV-associated TCR beta chains apparently HLA-restricted. Some segments of the V type, notably TRBV6-2 and TRBV6-3, were excluded as indistinguishable.

In the PCR, 60 Vbeta and 13 Jbeta primers were used. Some clones are missing from TCRdb's copy, which holds only in-frame ones; the method was immunoSEQ multiplex PCR. The sample has some 150,000 clones. The sample comprised PBMCs. This rearrangement joins TRBV28 to TRBJ2-1; 10 nucleotides line up with TRBD2. This sequence was found in a woman younger than 30 in good health and CMV-seropositive. CDR3 coding DNA: TGTGCCAGCATGGGGGGACTAGCGTTCTCCTACAATGAGCAGTTCTTC. Translated, it gives CASMGGLAFSYNEQFF. The full variable domain, completed using reference TRBV28 and TRBJ2-1, is DVKVTQSSRYLVKRTGEKVFLECVQDMDHENMFWYRQDPGLGLRLIYFSYDVKMKEKGDIPEGYSVSREKKERFSLILESASTNQTSMYLCASMGGLAFSYNEQFFGPGTRLTVL.